This TCR beta chain derives from a study of early T cells in non-severe SARS-CoV-2 infection. On the study more broadly: The input, bulk RNA from unsorted whole blood, was sequenced, and chains were unpaired.

In its sample, this clonotype was seen many times. Its cognate antigen is unknown. Individually, cDNA molecules had unique molecular identifiers attached to them. TCRdb fed the 5' RACE reads into MiXCR, producing one record per CDR3 protein. The sample yields over 45,000 distinct CDR3 sequences, approximately 5.6% seen once. Findings and caveats of the study: Using VDJdb, the matching emphasized anti-spike CD8 responses while missing private and CD4 specificities.

This CDR3 region has 13 residues. V dropped 5 bases and J dropped 5 bases, with 12 bases sitting between them. Germline CDR1 reads SGHNT; CDR2 reads YENEEA. The chain couples TRBV11-3 to TRBJ2-5, with D hard to call. Material: whole blood. This receptor was obtained from an adult who was a healthcare worker with PCR-confirmed SARS-CoV-2 infection or an uninfected control (not recorded which). CDR3: CASSPTQSETQYF. The DNA of the CDR3 is TGTGCCAGCAGCCCGACCCAGTCGGAGACCCAGTACTTC.